This T cell receptor (beta chain) came from a study of T cell responses to AZD1222 COVID-19 vaccine (dated by TCRdb to about 2021). Concerning the study at large: A total of about 250 trial participants underwent TCR sequencing, of whom roughly 210 had received two doses of AZD1222 and approximately 25 had received two doses of the MenACWY control vaccine. Trial participants were enrolled by age into subgroups of 18-55, 56-69 and 70-plus years, and roughly 150, 30 and 60 TCR-sequenced participants, respectively, were included in these subgroups. Broader findings and caveats from the paper: Because no day 14 peak-response samples were available, the repertoires could be characterized only after the peak T cell response. In the small 56-69-year group, the increase in depth fell short of significance, most likely because of low power. Spike-specific TCR breadth and depth rose significantly after two AZD1222 doses compared with day 0 and with MenACWY recipients. Nearly half of unique spike-specific TCRs reportedly recognized epitopes outside regions mutated in the B.1.351 and B.1.1.7 variants. CD4 TCRs associated with the vaccine covered the entire spike protein, and the dominant responses were in regions 160-218 and 743-854. Participants were mostly white British and included more females than males, and it was suggested by the authors that clonal diversity may have been underestimated. Conclusions about previously exposed vaccinees are limited, since just a handful of AZD1222 recipients were seropositive for SARS-CoV-2 at baseline.

With respect to this clone: Which antigen it targets is not known. Base qualities are not provided; no much larger clone lies one nucleotide away.

The CDR3 regions of human TCRbeta chains were analyzed by immunosequencing. In the source study's methods: TCRs in the repertoires were compared against a reference library of SARS-CoV-2-specific TCRs that had been generated with the MIRA antigen-specificity platform. Breadth was defined as the fraction of unique TCRs that were SARS-CoV-2-associated. Depth was defined as the fraction of total T cells that were SARS-CoV-2-associated. Each spike-specific TCR was assigned to its reactive spike region and to a CD4 or CD8 class using the MIRA data. Log10-transformed breadth and depth values were compared by one-way ANOVA with Sidak's multiple comparisons tests. Imported from immuneACCESS, the table was reduced by TCRdb to in-frame sequences with V and J called. These copies leave out some clones; in studies compared against another copy, an unresolved V gene accounts for under half, and the cause of the remainder is not known. V and J calls and clone size are copied from that table; D and trimming were computed from the DNA. Recorded for this sample are 75,000 to 90,000 clones; roughly 90% of them occurred a single time. Of the sample, roughly 4.8% is held by the ten largest clones.

The time point label here, explained by the study, means: about 28 days (+/-7) after the second vaccine dose. AZD1222 recipients whose second dose came at about 4 weeks and those whose second dose came at about 12 weeks were combined into one group, since spike-specific TCR depth and breadth did not differ between the two schedules. Samples from vaccinated people were obtained from the UK trials COV001 and COV002, which included a single-blind randomized controlled phase 2/3 trial of AZD1222 (ChAdOx1 nCoV-19) in healthy adults. Trial participant PBMC samples were collected at day 0 and day 28 after the second dose for TCRbeta chain sequencing. V loses 4 bases of germline sequence and J loses 2 bases, and the interval between the two ends is 6 bases. CDR1 SGDLS and CDR2 YYNGEE were looked up in the germline V gene. There are 12 amino acids in the CDR3, from cysteine to phenylalanine inclusive. Only the CDR3 part of the read is kept: 36 bases, read in frame from the first base.

The chain is encoded by TRBV9 joined to TRBJ1-2, with the D gene not clear enough to name. This clonotype was obtained from an adult who received the AZD1222 COVID-19 vaccine. Source: peripheral blood, taken 28 days after the second AZD1222 dose. The encoded CDR3 is CASSPANYGYTF. The sequenced DNA: TGTGCCAGCAGCCCAGCAAACTATGGCTACACCTTC.